This TCR beta chain was obtained from a study of cytomegalovirus exposure and HLA in healthy donors. General study results and limits: Presence/absence analyses assumed roughly uniform sequencing depth across donors. Later analysis suggested links between common viral pathogens and several top significant clusters. Cytomegalovirus-associated status was assigned to about 180 TCR beta chains. In a later analysis, a genetic analysis reported fewer productive-TCR N-insertions in an Asian-associated ancestry cluster than the cohort average.

The PCR had 60 Vbeta and 13 Jbeta primers. Assay: immunoSEQ multiplex PCR; the TCRdb copy retains only in-frame clones and omits some. This repertoire comprises 45,000 to 60,000 clones; its ten largest clones make up less than 20%. Germline V gives CDR1 SGHDT, CDR2 YYEEEE. This CDR3 has 14 amino acids. Trimming left V 1 base short and J 3 bases short, with 11 bases between. Notes on this clone: What it recognizes is unknown.

The chain couples TRBV5-6 to TRBJ2-7; D possibly corresponds to TRBD1 (5 bases). The receptor comes from a male donor in good health and CMV-seronegative. Sequenced: PBMCs. CDR3 nucleotide sequence: TGTGCCAGCAGCTTGCGGACAACGGTCTACGAGCAGTACTTC. Translated, it gives CASSLRTTVYEQYF.